What follows are 21 T cell receptor beta chains derived from one specimen sequenced in a study of tumor and adjacent non-tumor tissue in lung cancer. The template was RNA from unsorted bulk tissue. This non-tumor lung sample came from over 3 cm beyond the tumor edge. The library came from three nested PCR rounds adapted from ARM-PCR protocols. TCRdb processed the multiplex PCR reads anew with MiXCR; each CDR3 protein has one entry. The sample holds tens of thousands of distinct CDR3 sequences; approximately 71% are singletons and the top ten take around a quarter. Sample: distant non-tumor lung tissue. The source of these receptors is a woman in her fifties or sixties with non-small cell lung cancer.

The count of this clonotype is one. Lacking the conserved final phenylalanine or tryptophan, this CDR3 likely reflects a read error. The rearrangement links TRBV20-1 to TRBJ2-7, with D tentatively TRBD2 (6 bases). V lost 3 bases to trimming and J lost 4 bases, with 19 bases between them. The CDR3 consists of 15 residues. Germline values: CDR1 DFQATT, CDR2 SNEGSKA (reference sequence). The CDR3 DNA reads TGCAGTGCTAGTGGTTTTTTGACTGCGGGGTACGAGCAGTACATA. Translated: CSASGFLTAGYEQYI.

This clonotype ranks as medium-sized. The rearrangement joins TRBV11-2 to TRBJ1-1; D remains ambiguous. V dropped 3 bases and J dropped 5 bases, with 13 bases sitting between them. CDR1 is SGHAT and CDR2 is FQNNGV in the germline V gene. The CDR3 length is 14 residues. CDR3 protein: CASSFDASGTEAFF. For the CDR3, the DNA is TGTGCCAGCAGCTTTGACGCGTCGGGGACTGAAGCTTTCTTT.

This clonotype came up many times. The V call is TRBV20-1, the J call TRBJ2-7; tentatively, D is TRBD2 (6 bases). The length of the CDR3 is 15 residues. CDR1 and CDR2 (germline): DFQATT, SNEGSKA (reference sequence). Trimming removed 1 base at V and 3 bases at J, with 16 bases between. This CDR3 reads CSARAQGGAGYEQYF. In nucleotides, the CDR3 is TGCAGTGCTAGAGCCCAAGGAGGGGCAGGCTACGAGCAGTACTTC.

V gene TRBV5-1 combines with J gene TRBJ2-1; TRBD2 matches 14 bases. Germline lookup yields CDR1 SGHRS and CDR2 YFSETQ. V lost 6 bases, J lost 6 bases, and 5 bases stayed unmatched. The length of the CDR3 is 15 residues. CDR3 residues: CASTIGTSGSNEQFF. The CDR3 nucleotides are TGCGCCAGCACCATTGGGACTAGCGGGAGCAATGAGCAGTTCTTC. Supplemented by reference TRBV5-1 and TRBJ2-1, the full variable domain reads KAGVTQTPRYLIKTRGQQVTLSCSPISGHRSVSWYQQTPGQGLQFLFEYFSETQRNKGNFPGRFSGRQFSNSRSEMNVSTLELGDSALYLCASTIGTSGSNEQFFGPGTRLTVL.

This clonotype was observed many times. CDR3 sequence: CASSLGQGAREQYF. The CDR3 DNA is TGTGCCAGCAGCTTGGGACAGGGGGCGCGCGAGCAGTACTTC. The chain links TRBV5-4 to TRBJ2-7, with TRBD1 matching 10 bases. Germline values: CDR1 SGHNT, CDR2 YYREEE (reference sequence). The ends lost 0 bases at V and 6 bases at J; junction bases unmatched: 3. The CDR3 runs to 14 residues.

As for this clonotype: It is likely a read error, because the conserved phenylalanine at the end of the CDR3 is missing. The DNA is left out, because the CDR3 cannot be placed on it with certainty; the CDR3 is given as TCRdb lists it. The chain carries TRBV6-5 and TRBJ1-6. The CDR3 is 15 amino acids long, termini counted. CDR1 and CDR2 (germline): MNHEY, SVGAGI. The CDR3 sequence: CTSSYTTGEDSPIHI.

V is TRBV2 and J is TRBJ2-7; the D gene is possibly TRBD1 (6 bases). The V gene lost 1 base and the J gene lost 8 bases, with 12 bases spanning the gap. The CDR3 totals 13 residues. Per the germline V gene, CDR1 is SNHLY and CDR2 is FYNNEI. In nucleotides, the CDR3 is TGTGCCAGCAGTGAAGAGGACAGAACTAAGCAGTACTTC. Protein: CASSEEDRTKQYF.

The table lists this clonotype with a count of one. In this CDR3 the conserved last residue, phenylalanine or tryptophan, is missing, so a read error is likely. The V gene is TRBV11-1, the J gene TRBJ2-2; D unresolved. This CDR3 spans 13 amino acids. Germline loops: CDR1 SGHAT, CDR2 FQDESV (reference sequence). The V end lost 7 bases, the J end lost 6 bases, and 12 bases lay between the germline ends. This CDR3 is CASNPTTSGELFY. CDR3 nucleotide sequence: TGTGCCAGCAACCCTACAACGTCCGGGGAGCTGTTTTAT.

As for this clonotype: Since no conserved phenylalanine or tryptophan closes the CDR3, a read error is the likely cause. This chain uses TRBV10-3 with TRBJ1-1, with a tentative D call TRBD1 (5 bases). The V gene's germline CDR1 is ENHRY and CDR2 SYGVKD. The length of the CDR3 is 13 residues. The CDR3 region has the DNA TGTGTCATCAGTGAGAACCAGGGCACTGAAGCTTTCATT. This codes for CVISENQGTEAFI.

With regard to this clonotype: A single base separates this from a much larger clone, so it may be a read error. The rearrangement links TRBV28 to TRBJ2-7; 8 bases align to TRBD2. Germline CDR1 is MDHEN and CDR2 is SYDVKM. The V and J ends lost 6 bases and 4 bases, in that order; junction bases with no gene match: 5. This CDR3 has 13 amino acids. The CDR3 DNA follows: TGTGCCAGCAGAACGGGAGGGGATTACGAGCAGTACTTC. Its translation: CASRTGGDYEQYF.

A word on this clonotype: A much larger clone differs from this one at a single base, so this may be a read error. CDR3 sequence reads: CTSTDLHEQFF. The CDR3 bases are TGTACCAGCACTGACCTTCATGAGCAGTTCTTC. The rearrangement joins TRBV6-2 or TRBV6-3 to TRBJ2-1; no clear D. CDR3 length equals 11 residues. Germline CDR1 reads MNHEY; CDR2 reads SVGEGT.

The V call is TRBV11-1, the J call TRBJ2-3, with 7 bases matching TRBD1. The length of the CDR3 is 14 residues. V lost 6 bases and J lost 4; bases outside the gene matches: 7. Germline assignment: CDR1 SGHAT and CDR2 FQDESV (reference sequence). The CDR3 spells CASSVATGADTQYF. The CDR3 DNA is TGTGCCAGCAGTGTAGCTACAGGGGCAGATACGCAGTATTTT.

A note on this clonotype: This may be a read error, as it is one base from a much larger clone. The V call is TRBV12-3 or TRBV12-4, the J call TRBJ2-7; TRBD1 agrees at 7 bases. This CDR3 has 13 amino acids. The V segment lost 3 bases and the J segment 5 bases; nucleotides outside the gene matches: 4. CDR3 sequence: CASSLGQLNEQYF. The CDR3, as DNA: TGTGCCAGCAGTTTGGGACAGTTAAACGAGCAGTACTTC.

V usage is TRBV29-1 and J usage is TRBJ2-2; D is unclear. The CDR3 spans 14 residues. Germline CDR1 is SQVTM and CDR2 is ANQGSEA. The V end was cut by 7 bases, the J end by 5 bases, with 17 bases between. The CDR3 DNA is TGCAGCGCTTTAGGCCAAGGGCGGACCGGGGAGCTGTTTTTT. This translates into CSALGQGRTGELFF.

Regarding this clonotype: The junction departs from the called germline gene at one end, perhaps through a read error. V and J are TRBV20-1 and TRBJ2-7, with D perhaps being TRBD1 or TRBD2 (5 bases each). Per the germline V gene, CDR1 is DFQATT and CDR2 is SNEGSKA (reference sequence). There are 13 residues in the CDR3. The CDR3 bases are TGCGGTGCTTGGGGACGGGAATCCTACGAGCAGTACTTC. Its protein product is CGAWGRESYEQYF.

Note on this clonotype: A much larger clone lies one base from this, so it may be a read error. The chain links TRBV6-6 to TRBJ2-1, with 10 bases aligning to TRBD2. The CDR3 contains 14 residues. Germline-derived CDR1 and CDR2 are MNHNY and SVGAGI (reference sequence). Trimming took 7 bases from V and 8 from J; bases not matched to a gene: 8. CDR3 region: CASNLAGVGYEQFF. In nucleotides, the CDR3 is TGTGCCAGCAATCTAGCGGGAGTGGGGTATGAGCAGTTCTTC.

As to this clonotype: One base away lies a much larger clone, so this may be a sequencing read error. V usage is TRBV5-4 and J usage is TRBJ2-3; D is perhaps TRBD1 or TRBD2 (5 bases each). The germline V gene encodes CDR1 SGHNT and CDR2 YYREEE (reference sequence). The CDR3 consists of 14 residues. The CDR3 protein is CARSSQVGADTQYF. CDR3 nucleotide sequence: TGTGCCAGGAGCTCTCAAGTGGGGGCAGATACGCAGTATTTT.

A word on this clonotype: A read error may produce the germline difference seen at one junction end. This chain connects TRBV28 to TRBJ2-2, with TRBD2 identical over 7 bases. The CDR3 spans 21 residues. Germline assignment: CDR1 MDHEN and CDR2 SYDVKM. The CDR3 protein is CASRNTHSGTNGNDYTGELYF. The CDR3 coding sequence is TGTGCCAGCAGAAACACTCACTCCGGGACTAACGGGAATGATTATACTGGGGAGCTGTATTTT.

To note about this clonotype: Its ends do not fully match the called genes, so a read error is possible. The rearrangement joins TRBV11-2 to TRBJ2-7; D is ambiguous. This CDR3 is built from 11 residues. In germline, CDR1 is SGHAT, CDR2 FQNNGV. CDR3 sequence reads: CASSRTHEQYF. CDR3 DNA: TGCGCAAGCAGCCGTACCCACGAGCAGTACTTC. Full variable domain (outside the CDR3, taken from reference TRBV11-2 and TRBJ2-7): EAGVAQSPRYKIIEKRQSVAFWCNPISGHATLYWYQQILGQGPKLLIQFQNNGVVDDSQLPKDRFSAERLKGVDSTLKIQPAKLEDSAVYLCASSRTHEQYFGPGTRLTVT.

V is TRBV6-6 and J is TRBJ1-1, with 9 bases that match TRBD1. CDR3 length: 17 residues. Germline CDR1 is MNHNY and CDR2 is SVGAGI (reference sequence). V shed 7 bases, J shed 5 bases, and the junction held 17 bases outside the gene matches. The CDR3 nucleotides read TGTGCCAGCATTGCCTCGGCTACAGGGGGCTTTGCGACTGAAGCTTTCTTT. Its protein is CASIASATGGFATEAFF.

This clonotype was recorded at least ten times. The chain is built from TRBV12-3 or TRBV12-4 and TRBJ2-2; 8 positions match TRBD2. The CDR3 has 16 residues. J was trimmed by 5 bases and V by 6 bases; bases with no gene match: 11. CDR3 residues: CASSNAAGVFTGELFF. CDR3 bases: TGTGCCAGCAGCAACGCAGCGGGAGTTTTTACCGGGGAGCTGTTTTTT.